This T cell receptor beta chain was observed in a study of blood T cell repertoires in COVID-19. V lost 7 bases and J lost 5; bases outside the gene matches: 8. CDR3 size: 14 residues. Germline CDR1 is SNHLY and CDR2 is FYNNEI. Here immunoSEQ multiplex PCR was the method, and the copy in TCRdb shows in-frame clones only, minus some. The sample holds about 210,000 clones, 80% to 90% seen once. The rearrangement links TRBV2 to TRBJ2-1; 7 bases agree with TRBD2. This TCR came from a man aged 35-49 years with acute or convalescent COVID-19. Sequencing was performed on peripheral blood. CDR3 loop: CASTGAGVHNEQFF. In nucleotides, the CDR3 is TGTGCCAGCACCGGGGCGGGAGTCCACAATGAGCAGTTCTTC.